This paragraph covers one TCR beta chain sequence. Its target is not known. This sample was taken from a study of vaccination and CD4 T cells after COVID-19. Study-wide background: At a median about 94 days (range 35 to 161) after diagnosis, post-COVID samples were drawn.

In germline, CDR1 is SGHTA, CDR2 FQGNSA. The V segment lost 5 bases and the J segment 0 bases; nucleotides outside the gene matches: 18. The CDR3 is made up of 21 amino acids. Described treatment: roughly 11-day PBMC culture with coronavirus spike peptide pools or control peptides (ViraFEST assay). The Oncomine TCR Beta short-read assay generated sequence data from the DNA of cultured CD4+ T cells. Via MiXCR, TCRdb re-called the PCR reads, giving one row per CDR3 protein. The sample yields roughly 18,000 distinct CDR3 sequences, less than 65% seen once. V gene TRBV7-2 combines with J gene TRBJ1-6; 8 bases line up with TRBD1. The receptor was isolated from a human donor who had recovered from COVID-19. Sequencing was carried out using CD4+ T cells from blood, cultured in vitro. The CDR3 region has the DNA TGTGCCAGCAGCCCAGACAGGGGTTTTTTGCAACCGAGCTCCTATAATTCACCCCTCCACTTT. Translation gives CASSPDRGFLQPSSYNSPLHF.